The sequence of this T cell receptor (beta chain) was determined in a study of T cell repertoires in cytomegalovirus infection. Across the study: In public TCR beta signatures, there were indications of both CMV infection and matching HLA type.

Ten or more counts support this clonotype. Its specificity is unknown. TCRdb reanalysed the reads using MiXCR and keeps one entry per CDR3 protein. The sample lists approximately 71,000 distinct CDR3 sequences; approximately 3.6% were seen once. V gave up 6 bases and J gave up 4 bases, with 15 bases separating them. Germline CDR1 is SGHTA and CDR2 is FQGNSA. This CDR3 has 15 residues. Study observations and caveats: CMV-specific TCR beta clonotypes restricted by HLA-C dominated the ex vivo response. Cumulative public TCR beta family frequency identified CMV carriers with the relevant HLA.

The J gene is TRBJ2-2, the V gene TRBV7-2; a possible D gene is TRBD1 (6 bases). This receptor was taken from a human donor in good health (CMV status not recorded). Some clones in this sample may be carry-over from other donors' samples. The sequenced material came from PBMCs. In nucleotides, the CDR3 is TGTGCCAGCAGGCATGCAGGGGACCCCACCGGGGAGCTGTTTTTT. Translated: CASRHAGDPTGELFF.